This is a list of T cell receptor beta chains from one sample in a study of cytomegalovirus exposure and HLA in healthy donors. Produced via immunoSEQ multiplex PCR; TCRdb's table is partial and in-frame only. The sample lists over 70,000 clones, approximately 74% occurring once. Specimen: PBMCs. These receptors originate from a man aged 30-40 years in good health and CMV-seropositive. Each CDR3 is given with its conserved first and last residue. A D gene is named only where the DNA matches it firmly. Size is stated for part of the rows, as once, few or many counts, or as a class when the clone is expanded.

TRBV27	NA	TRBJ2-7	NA	CASKGATSYEQYF	TGTGCCAGCAAAGGGGCTACCTCCTACGAGCAGTACTTC
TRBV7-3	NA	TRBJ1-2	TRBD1	CASSLDRTYGYTF	TGTGCCAGCAGCCTGGACAGGACCTATGGCTACACCTTC
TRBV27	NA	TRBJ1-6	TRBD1	CASSSSGQVGSYNSPLHF	TGTGCCAGCAGTTCCTCGGGACAGGTCGGCTCCTATAATTCACCCCTCCACTTT
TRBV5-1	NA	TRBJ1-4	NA	CASSLEGRRQSSEKLFF	TGCGCCAGCAGCTTGGAGGGTAGGCGACAGAGCTCTGAAAAACTGTTTTTT
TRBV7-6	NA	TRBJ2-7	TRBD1	CASSVDRGPYEQYF	TGTGCCAGCAGCGTGGACAGGGGGCCGTACGAGCAGTACTTC
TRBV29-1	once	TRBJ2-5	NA	CSVVQQETQYF	TGCAGCGTTGTACAGCAAGAGACCCAGTACTTC
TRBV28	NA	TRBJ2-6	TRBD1	CASSTPGQALSGANVLTF	TGTGCCAGCAGTACCCCGGGACAGGCTCTCTCTGGGGCCAACGTCCTGACTTTC
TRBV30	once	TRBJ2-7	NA	CAWSVRGAYEQYF	TGTGCCTGGAGTGTACGCGGGGCCTACGAGCAGTACTTC
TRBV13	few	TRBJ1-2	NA	CASSLDVRTDGYTF	TGTGCCAGCAGCTTAGATGTGAGAACAGATGGCTACACCTTC
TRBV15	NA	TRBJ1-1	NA	CATSRDREVGTEAFF	TGTGCCACCAGCAGAGATCGGGAGGTGGGCACTGAAGCTTTCTTT